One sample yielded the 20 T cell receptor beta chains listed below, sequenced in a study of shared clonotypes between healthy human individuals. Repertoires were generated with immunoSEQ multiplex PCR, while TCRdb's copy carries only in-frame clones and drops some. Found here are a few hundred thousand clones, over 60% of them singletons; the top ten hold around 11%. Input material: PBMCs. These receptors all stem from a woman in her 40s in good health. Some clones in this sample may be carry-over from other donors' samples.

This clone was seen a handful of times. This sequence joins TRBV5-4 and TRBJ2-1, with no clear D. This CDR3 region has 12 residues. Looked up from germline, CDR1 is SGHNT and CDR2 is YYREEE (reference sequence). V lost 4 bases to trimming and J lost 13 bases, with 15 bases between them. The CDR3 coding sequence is TGTGCCAGCAGCGCCGACCAAACCGCCCAGTTCTTC. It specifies CASSADQTAQFF.

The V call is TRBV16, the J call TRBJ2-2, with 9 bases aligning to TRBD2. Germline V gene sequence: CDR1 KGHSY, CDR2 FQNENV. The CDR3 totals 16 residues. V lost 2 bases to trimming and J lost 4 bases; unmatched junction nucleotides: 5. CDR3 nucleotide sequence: TGTGCCAGCAGCCAACCCCTAGCGGGAAGCACCGGGGAGCTGTTTTTT. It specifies CASSQPLAGSTGELFF.

The CDR3 is CASRARTNYEQYF. The CDR3 DNA reads as TGTGCCAGCAGGGCCCGGACTAACTACGAGCAGTACTTC. The genes are TRBV2 and TRBJ2-7, with D possibly matching TRBD2 (6 bases). Germline V lookup: CDR1 SNHLY, CDR2 FYNNEI. Deletions cut 6 bases from V and 3 bases from J, with 12 bases between. The CDR3 has 13 amino acids.

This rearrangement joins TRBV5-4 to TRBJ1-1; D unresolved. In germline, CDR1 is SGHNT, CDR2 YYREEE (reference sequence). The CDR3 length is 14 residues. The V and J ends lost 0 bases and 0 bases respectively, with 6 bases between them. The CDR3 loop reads CASSLELMNTEAFF. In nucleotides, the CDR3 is TGTGCCAGCAGCTTGGAGCTCATGAACACTGAAGCTTTCTTT.

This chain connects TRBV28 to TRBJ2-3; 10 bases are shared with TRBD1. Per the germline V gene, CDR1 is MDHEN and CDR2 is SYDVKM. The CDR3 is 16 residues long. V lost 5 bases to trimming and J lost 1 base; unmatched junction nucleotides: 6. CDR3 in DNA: TGTGCCAGCAGTCCGAGGGACAGGGGAGGCACAGATACGCAGTATTTT. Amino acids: CASSPRDRGGTDTQYF.

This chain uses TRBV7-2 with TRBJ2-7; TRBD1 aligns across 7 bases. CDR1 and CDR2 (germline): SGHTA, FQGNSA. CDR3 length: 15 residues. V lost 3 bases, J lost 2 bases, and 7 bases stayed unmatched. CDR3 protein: CASSFRQGDAYEQYF. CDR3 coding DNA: TGTGCCAGCAGCTTCCGACAGGGAGACGCCTACGAGCAGTACTTC. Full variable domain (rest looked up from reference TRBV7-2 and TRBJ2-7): GAGVSQSPSNKVTEKGKDVELRCDPISGHTALYWYRQSLGQGLEFLIYFQGNSAPDKSGLPSDRFSAERTGGSVSTLTIQRTQQEDSAVYLCASSFRQGDAYEQYFGPGTRLTVT.

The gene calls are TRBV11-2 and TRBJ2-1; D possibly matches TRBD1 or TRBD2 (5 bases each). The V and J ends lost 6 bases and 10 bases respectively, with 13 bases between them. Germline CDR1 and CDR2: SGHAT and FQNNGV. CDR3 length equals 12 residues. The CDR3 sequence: CASRLGRDEQFF. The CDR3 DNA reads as TGTGCCAGCAGACTGGGAAGGGACGAGCAGTTCTTC.

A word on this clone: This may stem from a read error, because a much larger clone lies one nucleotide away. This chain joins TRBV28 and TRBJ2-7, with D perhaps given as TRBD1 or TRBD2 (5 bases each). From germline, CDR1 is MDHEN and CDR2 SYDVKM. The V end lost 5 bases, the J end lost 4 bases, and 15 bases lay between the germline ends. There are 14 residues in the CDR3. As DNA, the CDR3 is TGTGCCAGCAGTCCCCCCGGGGCTAGATACGAGCAGTACTTC. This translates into CASSPPGARYEQYF.

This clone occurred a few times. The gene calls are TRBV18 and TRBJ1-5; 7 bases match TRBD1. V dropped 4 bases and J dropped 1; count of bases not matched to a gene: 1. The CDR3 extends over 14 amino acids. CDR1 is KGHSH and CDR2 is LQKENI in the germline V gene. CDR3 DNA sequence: TGTGCCAGCTCACAGGGGGCGAGCAATCAGCCCCAGCATTTT. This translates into CASSQGASNQPQHF.

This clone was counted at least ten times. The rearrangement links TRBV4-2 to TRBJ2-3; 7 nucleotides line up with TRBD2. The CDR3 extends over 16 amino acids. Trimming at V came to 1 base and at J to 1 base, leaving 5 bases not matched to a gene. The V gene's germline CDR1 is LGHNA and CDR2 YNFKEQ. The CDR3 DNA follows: TGTGCCAGCAGCCAAGCTAGCGGTCGCGGCACAGATACGCAGTATTTT. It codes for CASSQASGRGTDTQYF.

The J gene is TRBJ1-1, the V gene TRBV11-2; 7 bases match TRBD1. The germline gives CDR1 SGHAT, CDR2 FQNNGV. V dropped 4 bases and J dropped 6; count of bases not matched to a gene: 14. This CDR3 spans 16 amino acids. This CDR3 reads CASSSDRAGIGSEAFF. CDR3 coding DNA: TGTGCCAGCAGCTCCGACAGGGCCGGAATTGGGTCTGAAGCTTTCTTT. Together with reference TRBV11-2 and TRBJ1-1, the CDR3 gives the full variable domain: EAGVAQSPRYKIIEKRQSVAFWCNPISGHATLYWYQQILGQGPKLLIQFQNNGVVDDSQLPKDRFSAERLKGVDSTLKIQPAKLEDSAVYLCASSSDRAGIGSEAFFGQGTRLTVV.

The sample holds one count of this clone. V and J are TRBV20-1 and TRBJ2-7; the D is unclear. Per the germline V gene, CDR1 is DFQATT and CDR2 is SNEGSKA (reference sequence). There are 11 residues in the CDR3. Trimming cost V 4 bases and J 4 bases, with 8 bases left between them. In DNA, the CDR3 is TGCAGTGCTAACCTGGCGTACGAGCAGTACTTC. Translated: CSANLAYEQYF.

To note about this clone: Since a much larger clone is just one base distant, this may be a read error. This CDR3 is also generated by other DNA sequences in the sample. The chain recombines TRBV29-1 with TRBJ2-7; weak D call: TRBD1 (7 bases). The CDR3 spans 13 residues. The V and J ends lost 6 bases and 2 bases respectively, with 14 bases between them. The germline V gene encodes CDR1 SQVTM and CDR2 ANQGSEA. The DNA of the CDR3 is TGCAGCGTCGCGGGGACAGAGCCCTACGAGCAGTACTTC. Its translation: CSVAGTEPYEQYF.

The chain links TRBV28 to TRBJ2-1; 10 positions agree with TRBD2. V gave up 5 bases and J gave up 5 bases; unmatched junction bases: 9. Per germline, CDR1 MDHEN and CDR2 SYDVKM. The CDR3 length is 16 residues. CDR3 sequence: CASSPSGTSVNNEQFF. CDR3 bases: TGTGCCAGCAGTCCATCAGGGACTAGCGTCAACAATGAGCAGTTCTTC. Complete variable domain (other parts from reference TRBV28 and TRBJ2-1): DVKVTQSSRYLVKRTGEKVFLECVQDMDHENMFWYRQDPGLGLRLIYFSYDVKMKEKGDIPEGYSVSREKKERFSLILESASTNQTSMYLCASSPSGTSVNNEQFFGPGTRLTVL.

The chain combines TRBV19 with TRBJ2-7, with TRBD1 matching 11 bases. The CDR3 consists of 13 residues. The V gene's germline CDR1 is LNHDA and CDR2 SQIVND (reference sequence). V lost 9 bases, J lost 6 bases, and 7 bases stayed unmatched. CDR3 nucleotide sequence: TGTGCCAGCGGATCGGGACAGGGGGTCGAGCAGTACTTC. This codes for CASGSGQGVEQYF.

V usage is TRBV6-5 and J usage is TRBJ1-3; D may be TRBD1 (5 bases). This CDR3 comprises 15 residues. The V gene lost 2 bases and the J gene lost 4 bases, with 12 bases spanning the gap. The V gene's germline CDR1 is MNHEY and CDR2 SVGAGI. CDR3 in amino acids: CASSYGQGAGNTIYF. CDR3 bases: TGTGCCAGCAGTTACGGTCAGGGAGCCGGAAACACCATATATTTT.

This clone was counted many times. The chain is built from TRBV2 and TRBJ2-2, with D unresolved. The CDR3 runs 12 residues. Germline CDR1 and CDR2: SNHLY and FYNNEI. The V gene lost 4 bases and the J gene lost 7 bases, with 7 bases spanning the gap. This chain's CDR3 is CASSGWIGELFF. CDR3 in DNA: TGTGCCAGCAGTGGATGGATCGGGGAGCTGTTTTTT.

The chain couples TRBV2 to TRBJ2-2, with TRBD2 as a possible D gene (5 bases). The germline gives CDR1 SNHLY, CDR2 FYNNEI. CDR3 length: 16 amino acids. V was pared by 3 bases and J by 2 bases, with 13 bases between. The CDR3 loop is CASSDEVRGNTGELFF. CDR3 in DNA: TGTGCCAGCAGTGATGAGGTTCGGGGTAACACCGGGGAGCTGTTTTTT.

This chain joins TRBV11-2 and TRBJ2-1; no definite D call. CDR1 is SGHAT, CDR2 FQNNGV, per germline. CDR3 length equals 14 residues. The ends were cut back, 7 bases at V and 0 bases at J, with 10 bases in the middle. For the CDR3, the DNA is TGTGCCAGCAACCGATTCCACTCCTACAATGAGCAGTTCTTC. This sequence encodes CASNRFHSYNEQFF.

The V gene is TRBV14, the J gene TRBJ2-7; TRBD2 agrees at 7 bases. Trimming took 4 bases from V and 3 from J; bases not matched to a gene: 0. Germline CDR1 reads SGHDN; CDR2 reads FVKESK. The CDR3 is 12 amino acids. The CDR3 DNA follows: TGTGCCAGCAGCCCTAGCGGCTACGAGCAGTACTTC. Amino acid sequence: CASSPSGYEQYF.